This TCR beta chain was recorded in a study of blood T cells in healthy people across ages. Study background: Template switching caught about one barcoded beta molecule for each two T cells.

Alongside a J-beta primer mix, a sample-barcoded 5' primer served in a second PCR lasting about 7 to 11 cycles. A template-switch adaptor with 12 random nucleotides tagged each cDNA molecule. One entry per CDR3 protein results from TCRdb running MiXCR on the 5' RACE reads. Here the sample spans some 780,000 distinct CDR3 sequences, approximately 53% being singletons. This clonotype was seen ten or more times. Trimming took 4 bases from V and 2 from J, leaving 9 bases between them. The CDR3 runs 12 residues. Germline CDR1 reads SQVTM; CDR2 reads ANQGSEA. The TCR was taken from a man aged 40-49 years in good health. The chain employs TRBV29-1 and TRBJ2-7; D remains ambiguous. The specimen sequenced was blood. CDR3 nucleotides: TGCAGCGTTGCGCAAATACCCTACGAGCAGTACTTC. It codes for CSVAQIPYEQYF.